This T cell receptor beta chain was captured in a study of human thymus T cells. Overall study results and limits: Among thymic and blood repertoires, usage of V and J genes appeared biased.

Obtained as resections during corrective heart surgery, the thymus tissue was then studied. This CDR3 contains 15 residues. Germline CDR1 reads MDHEN; CDR2 reads SYDVKM. The V end was cut by 4 bases, the J end by 5 bases, with 16 bases between. The repertoire was sequenced with immunoSEQ multiplex PCR; TCRdb's copy has only in-frame clones and lacks some. The sample carries 120,000 or so clones, over 85% recorded once. Note on this clone: No antigen is known for it.

The rearrangement uses TRBV28 and TRBJ2-3; D is possibly TRBD1 (5 bases). This receptor was taken from a boy under two years old with a congenital heart defect but otherwise immunologically healthy. The material sequenced was thymus tissue. The CDR3 DNA sequence: TGTGCCAGCAGTTCGTCCAGGGCCCCTTTAGATACGCAGTATTTT. Protein sequence: CASSSSRAPLDTQYF. The whole variable domain, filled in from reference TRBV28 and TRBJ2-3, reads DVKVTQSSRYLVKRTGEKVFLECVQDMDHENMFWYRQDPGLGLRLIYFSYDVKMKEKGDIPEGYSVSREKKERFSLILESASTNQTSMYLCASSSSRAPLDTQYFGPGTRLTVL.